This T cell receptor beta chain emerged from a study of regulatory T cells in long-lasting Graves disease. Turning to the study itself: Persistent Graves' disease denoted over 5 years of antithyroid drugs plus positive TSH receptor antibodies. General study results and limits: TRBV28, TRBJ1-2 and TRBJ2-5 emerged as the favored segments in persistent disease.

With regard to this clonotype: Its antigen is undetermined.

Time point specified: persistent/refractory GD, antithyroid drugs over 5 years with positive TRAb. RNA isolated from PBMCs was used to make the TCR library. Patient provenance is recorded as an endocrinology department in Xi'an, China. V lost 2 bases and J lost 6; bases outside the gene matches: 16. Germline V gene data show CDR1 as SGHTA and CDR2 as FQGNSA. The CDR3 is 18 residues long. iRepertoire HTBI primers and Arm-PCR of CDR3 regions built TCR beta libraries. TCRdb processed the multiplex PCR reads anew with MiXCR; each CDR3 protein has one entry. The data contain about 400,000 distinct CDR3 sequences, more than 20% of them seen just once; the ten biggest clones take up less than 25%.

The rearrangement links TRBV7-2 to TRBJ2-1; 7 bases fit TRBD2. This receptor was identified in a female donor with Graves disease. The sample consisted of peripheral blood mononuclear cells (PBMCs), taken when the disease was refractory, from a patient treated with antithyroid drugs. The CDR3, as DNA: TGTGCCAGCAGCTTATTGGTACTGGGTCTAGCGGAAGGCAATGAGCAGTTCTTC. Amino acid sequence: CASSLLVLGLAEGNEQFF.